This TCR beta chain was observed in a study of T cell responses to AZD1222 COVID-19 vaccine. Study as a whole: Researchers grouped second doses given at about 4 or about 12 weeks into one pool. Overall study results and limits: Reports say nearly half of spike-specific TCRs go after unmutated variant regions.

Concerning this clone itself: Its antigen is still unknown. Different DNA sequences within this sample yield the same CDR3.

The CDR3 is 16 amino acids. From germline, CDR1 is GTSNPN and CDR2 SVGIG (reference sequence). Germline trimming cut 3 bases from V and 4 bases from J; bases unmatched to any gene: 10. Data came from immunoSEQ multiplex PCR; TCRdb stores just in-frame clones and leaves some out. The data hold 95,000 to 150,000 clones, with 85% to 90% observed a single time. The genes are TRBV30 and TRBJ2-2, with 8 bases identical to TRBD2. This clonotype was sampled from an adult in good health. Material: peripheral blood, obtained on day 0 of AZD1222 vaccination. For the CDR3, the DNA is TGTGCCTGGAGATTTCGGGGGGGGGCACGCACCGGGGAGCTGTTTTTT. Its protein product is CAWRFRGGARTGELFF.